The 6 T cell receptor beta chains in this list originate from one sample, sequenced in a study of a mutant IDH1 vaccine in newly diagnosed glioma. Clones were read by immunoSEQ multiplex PCR, and TCRdb kept only the in-frame ones, dropping some. The top ten hold 6.5% to 8.5% of the sample, which has tens of thousands of clones, roughly 80% seen once. For these receptors, no antigen is known. Time point specified: week 5, during vaccination. Every vaccination contained 300 ug of the mutant IDH1 20-mer peptide and was paired with topical imiquimod. Specimen: PBMCs, collected from a glioma patient whose treatment included an IDH1 peptide vaccine. The receptors were gathered from a woman aged 50 to 60 with glioma.

The chain joins TRBV5-5 to TRBJ2-7; D is ambiguous. Trimming took off 5 bases at V and 7 bases at J, with 10 bases between the two ends. The CDR3 loop spans 11 amino acids. Germline CDR1 reads SGHKS; CDR2 reads YYEKEE (reference sequence). The CDR3 sequence is CASRTLREQYF. DNA for the CDR3: TGTGCCAGCAGGACCCTCCGGGAGCAGTACTTC.

This clone was detected a few times. J is TRBJ1-2 and V is TRBV6-1; tentatively, D is TRBD1 (6 bases). The CDR3 loop spans 13 amino acids. The V gene lost 2 bases and the J gene lost 6 bases, with 10 bases spanning the gap. The germline V gene has CDR1 MNHNS and CDR2 SASEGT. CDR3 protein: CASSESGHHGYTF. CDR3 in DNA: TGTGCCAGCAGTGAATCGGGACATCATGGCTACACCTTC.

The chain combines TRBV9 with TRBJ1-2; D call uncertain. CDR1 and CDR2 from the germline V gene are SGDLS and YYNGEE. The CDR3 is made up of 12 amino acids. Trimming left V 0 bases short and J 6 bases short, with 6 bases between. DNA for the CDR3: TGTGCCAGCAGCGTAGGTGGAAATGGCTACACCTTC. Encoded protein: CASSVGGNGYTF. The variable domain in full, completed from reference TRBV9 and TRBJ1-2, reads DSGVTQTPKHLITATGQRVTLRCSPRSGDLSVYWYQQSLDQGLQFLIQYYNGEERAKGNILERFSAQQFPDLHSELNLSSLELGDSALYFCASSVGGNGYTFGSGTRLTVV.

The gene calls are TRBV7-2 and TRBJ2-3; 9 bases are a match to TRBD2. The CDR3 length is 13 residues. Losses at the gene ends were 5 bases for V and 7 bases for J; bases not matched to a gene: 4. The V gene's germline CDR1 is SGHTA and CDR2 FQGNSA. The CDR3 here is CASSRAGGNTQYF. The CDR3 bases are TGTGCCAGCAGCAGGGCGGGGGGGAATACGCAGTATTTT.

The count of this clone is one. The V and J genes are TRBV5-1 and TRBJ2-5; D is uncertain. TRBJ2-7 explains the end of the DNA better; the J call may be wrong. This CDR3 is 14 amino acids long. Germline V gene sequence: CDR1 SGHRS, CDR2 YFSETQ. Here the CDR3 reads CASSFSSITYEQYF. CDR3 sequence (DNA): TGCGCCAGCAGCTTTTCCAGCATCACCTACGAGCAGTACTTC.

A few counts support this clone. The rearrangement links TRBV9 to TRBJ1-1; a weak D match, TRBD1 (5 bases). The V and J ends lost 5 bases and 5 bases respectively, with 13 bases between them. Looked up from germline, CDR1 is SGDLS and CDR2 is YYNGEE. The CDR3 spans 13 residues. Here the CDR3 DNA reads TGTGCCAGCAGGGGGGGGGAGAGGACTGAAGCTTTCTTT. This encodes CASRGGERTEAFF.